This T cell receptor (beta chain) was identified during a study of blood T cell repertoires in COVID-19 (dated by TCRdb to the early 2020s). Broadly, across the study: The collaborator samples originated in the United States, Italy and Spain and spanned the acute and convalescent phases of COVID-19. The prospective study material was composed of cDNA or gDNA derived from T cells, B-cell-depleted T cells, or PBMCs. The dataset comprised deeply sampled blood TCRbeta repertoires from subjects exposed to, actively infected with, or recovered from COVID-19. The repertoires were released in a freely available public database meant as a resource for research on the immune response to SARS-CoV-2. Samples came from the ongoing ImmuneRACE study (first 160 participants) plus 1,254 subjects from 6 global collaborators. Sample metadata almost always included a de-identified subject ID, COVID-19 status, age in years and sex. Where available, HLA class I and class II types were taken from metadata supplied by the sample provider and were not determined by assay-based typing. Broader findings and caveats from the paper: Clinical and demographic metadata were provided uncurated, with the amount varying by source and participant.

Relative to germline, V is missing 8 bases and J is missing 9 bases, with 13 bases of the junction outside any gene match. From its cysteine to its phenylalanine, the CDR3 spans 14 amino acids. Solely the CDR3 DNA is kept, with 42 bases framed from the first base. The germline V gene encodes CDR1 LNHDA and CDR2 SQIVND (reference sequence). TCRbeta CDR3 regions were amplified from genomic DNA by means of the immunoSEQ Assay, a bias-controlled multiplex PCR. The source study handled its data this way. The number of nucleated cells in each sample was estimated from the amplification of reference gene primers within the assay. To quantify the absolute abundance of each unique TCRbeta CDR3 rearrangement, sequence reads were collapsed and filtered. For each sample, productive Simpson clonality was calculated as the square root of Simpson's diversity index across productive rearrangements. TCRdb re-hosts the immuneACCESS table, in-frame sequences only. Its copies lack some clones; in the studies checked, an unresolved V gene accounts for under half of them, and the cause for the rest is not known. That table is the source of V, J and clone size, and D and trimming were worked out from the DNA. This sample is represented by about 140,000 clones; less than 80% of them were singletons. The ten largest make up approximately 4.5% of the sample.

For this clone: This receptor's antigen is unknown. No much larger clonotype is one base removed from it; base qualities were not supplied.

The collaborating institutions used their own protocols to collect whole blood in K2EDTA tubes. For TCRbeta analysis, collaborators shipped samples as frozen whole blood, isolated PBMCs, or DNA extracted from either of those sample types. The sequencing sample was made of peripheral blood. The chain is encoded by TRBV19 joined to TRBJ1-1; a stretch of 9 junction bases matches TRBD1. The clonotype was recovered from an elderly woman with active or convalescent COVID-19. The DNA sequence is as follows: TGTGCCAGTCGCCCCCGGGACAGGGCGTCCCAAGCTTTCTTT. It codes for CASRPRDRASQAFF. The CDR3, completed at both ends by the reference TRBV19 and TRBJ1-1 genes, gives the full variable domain DGGITQSPKYLFRKEGQNVTLSCEQNLNHDAMYWYRQDPGQGLRLIYYSQIVNDFQKGDIAEGYSVSREKKESFPLTVTSAQKNPTAFYLCASRPRDRASQAFFGQGTRLTVV.